Shown below are 11 T cell receptor beta chains from a single sample sequenced in a study of identical twins. TCRdb re-called the 5' RACE reads with MiXCR, one entry per CDR3 protein. The sample has approximately 530,000 distinct CDR3 sequences; about a fifth are singletons. These data were also filed under a second study, of yellow fever vaccine responses in identical twins.

The sequenced sample consisted of CD4+ T cells sorted from blood. The receptors shown here come from a woman aged 18-29 years in good health.

In this sample, this clonotype turned up many times. The chain uses TRBV12-3 or TRBV12-4 and TRBJ2-2; the match to TRBD2 covers 12 bases. The CDR3 runs 17 residues. After removal of 0 bases from V and 3 bases from J, the junction contained 2 bases not matched to a gene. CDR3 DNA: TGTGCCAGCAGTTTAGCACTAGCGGGAGGCTACACCGGGGAGCTGTTTTTT. It translates to CASSLALAGGYTGELFF.

This clonotype was detected a few times. This rearrangement joins TRBV7-9 to TRBJ2-1; 7 bases match TRBD2. CDR3 size: 16 residues. J lost 3 bases, V lost 2 bases, and 7 bases had no gene match. CDR1 SEHNR and CDR2 FQNEAQ come from the germline V gene (reference sequence). The CDR3 DNA sequence: TGTGCCAGCAGCTTATTGACGGGAGGCGGCTACAATGAGCAGTTCTTC. Translation: CASSLLTGGGYNEQFF.

The chain recombines TRBV2 with TRBJ2-1, with D unresolved. The germline V gene encodes CDR1 SNHLY and CDR2 FYNNEI. This CDR3 has 13 amino acids. V was trimmed by 7 bases and J by 3 bases, leaving 10 bases between them. The CDR3 reads CASMGRDYNEQFF. As DNA, the CDR3 is TGTGCCAGCATGGGTAGGGACTACAATGAGCAGTTCTTC.

In this sample, this clonotype turned up once. This chain connects TRBV5-1 to TRBJ2-7, with D possibly matching TRBD1 (6 bases). This CDR3 is built from 17 residues. CDR1 and CDR2 from the germline V gene are SGHRS and YFSETQ. The V end was cut by 1 base, the J end by 3 bases, with 20 bases between. The CDR3 protein is CASSLKLQDSTLYEQYF. The DNA of the CDR3 is TGCGCCAGCAGCTTGAAACTTCAGGACAGCACCCTCTACGAGCAGTACTTC. Using reference TRBV5-1 and TRBJ2-7 for the parts outside the CDR3, the full variable domain is KAGVTQTPRYLIKTRGQQVTLSCSPISGHRSVSWYQQTPGQGLQFLFEYFSETQRNKGNFPGRFSGRQFSNSRSEMNVSTLELGDSALYLCASSLKLQDSTLYEQYFGPGTRLTVT.

The rearrangement uses TRBV2 and TRBJ2-2, with no clear D. V was shortened by 4 bases and J by 0 bases, with 6 bases between the two germline ends. Per the germline V gene, CDR1 is SNHLY and CDR2 is FYNNEI. The CDR3 consists of 14 residues. CDR3 loop: CASSALTNTGELFF. Here the CDR3 DNA reads TGTGCCAGCAGTGCCCTCACGAACACCGGGGAGCTGTTTTTT.

This chain uses TRBV29-1 with TRBJ1-1; possible D gene TRBD1, 5 bases. Germline V gene lookup returns CDR1 SQVTM and CDR2 ANQGSEA. This CDR3 has 13 residues. Trimming removed 5 bases at V and 8 bases at J, with 18 bases between. The CDR3 region has the DNA TGCAGCGTTAGAGTCCCGACCGGGGGAGAAGCTTTCTTT. The encoded protein is CSVRVPTGGEAFF. Full variable domain (remainder filled in from reference TRBV29-1 and TRBJ1-1): SAVISQKPSRDICQRGTSLTIQCQVDSQVTMMFWYRQQPGQSLTLIATANQGSEATYESGFVIDKFPISRPNLTFSTLTVSNMSPEDSSIYLCSVRVPTGGEAFFGQGTRLTVV.

The V and J genes are TRBV6-1 and TRBJ2-1; D perhaps matches TRBD2 (5 bases). The germline V gene encodes CDR1 MNHNS and CDR2 SASEGT. The V and J ends lost 5 bases and 6 bases respectively, with 14 bases between them. The CDR3 is 14 amino acids. The chain's CDR3 is CASSPPGVRNEQFF. DNA of the CDR3: TGTGCCAGCAGTCCGCCCGGGGTCCGCAATGAGCAGTTCTTC.

This clonotype was observed a few times. The chain is built from TRBV12-3 or TRBV12-4 and TRBJ2-3; D call uncertain. The V and J ends lost 5 bases and 3 bases respectively, with 12 bases between them. The CDR3 totals 14 residues. CDR3 in amino acids: CASSAPGPTDTQYF. The CDR3 region has the DNA TGTGCCAGCAGTGCCCCCGGCCCAACAGATACGCAGTATTTT.

There are a few counts of this clonotype. The chain recombines TRBV7-9 with TRBJ2-3, with TRBD2 matching over 7 bases. The CDR3 runs to 14 residues. Looked up from germline, CDR1 is SEHNR and CDR2 is FQNEAQ (reference sequence). The J segment lost 2 bases and the V segment lost 5 bases, leaving 4 bases of the junction unmatched. Written as DNA, the CDR3 is TGTGCCAGCAGCCTAGAGCGGGACACAGATACGCAGTATTTT. Translating it yields CASSLERDTDTQYF.

This clonotype was found a few times. V and J are TRBV20-1 and TRBJ2-7; D perhaps matches TRBD1 (6 bases). The V and J ends lost 6 bases and 9 bases respectively, with 15 bases between them. The CDR3 has 11 residues. Germline V gene lookup returns CDR1 DFQATT and CDR2 SNEGSKA (reference sequence). CDR3 region: CSAGTPGWQYF. The DNA of the CDR3 is TGCAGTGCGGGGACACCAGGGTGGCAGTACTTC.

This clonotype was observed a handful of times. The V and J genes are TRBV4-1 and TRBJ1-2; D gene uncertain. Germline V gives CDR1 MGHRA, CDR2 YSYEKL. The CDR3 has 13 residues. V gave up 5 bases and J gave up 0 bases, with 7 bases separating them. The CDR3, as DNA: TGCGCCAGCAGCGAACGAGCTAACTATGGCTACACCTTC. Its protein product is CASSERANYGYTF.